The subject of this entry is one TCR beta chain. It has no known antigen specificity. No base qualities exist here, and no much larger clone lies one base off it. TCR cDNA was made using 5'RACE template switching, a step that added a universal primer site and unique molecular identifiers. Priming for cDNA synthesis came from both the TCR alpha and TCR beta constant segments. Libraries were amplified in two PCR steps, with sample barcodes and sequencing adapters added in the second step. Sequencing of libraries was performed on Illumina HiSeq 2500 (2x100 bp) or NovaSeq (2x150 bp). In the paper's pipeline: MIGEC was used to demultiplex reads and collapse the reads into UMI consensus sequences, and MiXCR was used for V(D)J alignment. Vaccine-responding clonotypes were identified with edgeR using replicate PBMC samples, with FDR below 0.01 and a log2 fold change above 5 up to day 15 being required. Each bulk clonotype was labeled CD4 or CD8 based on which sequenced repertoire, CD4 or CD8, contained the clonotype at higher abundance. TCRdb reprocessed the public reads (quality trimming at Q25 with fastp, clone calling with MiXCR) and kept in-frame beta chains. Rows with a matching CDR3 protein are joined into one entry that keeps the most common DNA and genes. It is TCRdb's table, rather than the study itself, that gives the V and J calls and clone size. This sample is represented by some 350,000 distinct CDR3 sequences; about 6.2% of them were singletons. 15% of the sample lies in the top ten.

From the germline V gene (reference sequence), CDR1 is DFQATT and CDR2 is SNEGSKA. Trimming removed 4 bases from V and 6 bases from J, leaving 19 bases between the germline ends. Counted from cysteine to phenylalanine, this CDR3 has 15 amino acids. Only the CDR3 portion is preserved as DNA: 45 bases, with reading frame beginning at the first base. The data were taken from a study of T cells after yellow fever vaccination (dated by TCRdb to between 2018 and 2020). Background on the whole study: Libraries from fractions with low cell numbers were prepared with the SMART-Seq v4 Ultra Low Input RNA kit. To follow T-cell clones before and after primary and booster YFV17D yellow fever vaccination, bulk TCR alpha and beta repertoires were sequenced over time. Two healthy male donors, one aged 18 to 30 and one aged 30 to 40 years, made up the cohort. Blood was drawn at multiple timepoints before and after primary and secondary immunization, with bulk PBMC replicates and cell subsets isolated.

The treatment or condition label on this specimen signifies: live attenuated yellow fever vaccine strain. At each blood-draw timepoint, two biological replicates of bulk PBMCs were obtained. PBMCs were isolated from peripheral blood using a standard Ficoll-Paque protocol. TriZol was used to extract RNA from bulk PBMCs, CD4 and CD8 fractions, and dextramer-positive and dextramer-negative fractions. Overall study results and their limits: A small fraction of clonotypes showed up in both the CD4 and CD8 compartments, probably as a result of convergent recombination. After the booster, most of the clones that had expanded following primary vaccination were detected again (almost 98% of CD4 and roughly 88% of CD8), which suggests that memory was broadly maintained. Computational filtering was required because FACS-sorted repertoires could contain abundant contaminating clonotypes from the bulk population. Compared with the primary T-cell response, the secondary T-cell response was faster but weaker, reaching its peak on day 5 rather than on day 15. The study included only a couple of donors, which limits how far the findings can be generalized.

The chain is encoded by TRBV20-1 joined to TRBJ1-5; confidence is insufficient to name the D gene. The sequencing used PBMCs, collected 5 days after the yellow fever booster vaccination. This clonotype was obtained from a man aged 25-45 years who received the YFV17D yellow fever vaccine. The CDR3 sequence is CSATRPGLPAQPQHF. The nucleotide sequence reads TGCAGTGCTACTCGGCCGGGCCTCCCGGCTCAGCCCCAGCATTTT.